This T cell receptor beta chain originates from a study of cytomegalovirus exposure and HLA in healthy donors. The study ran its PCR with 60 Vbeta and 13 Jbeta primers. Assay used: immunoSEQ multiplex PCR; TCRdb lists only in-frame clones, some missing. The data hold 130,000 to 150,000 clones, with about 80% observed a single time. As regards this clone: Its antigen is not known.

Overall study results and limits: The availability of immune exposure information extended only to CMV serostatus. A cluster of highly shared sequence variants was likely a sequencing artifact.

CDR1 is SGHTS, CDR2 YDEGEE, per germline. The V gene end was trimmed by 4 bases and the J gene end by 6 bases; junction bases not matched to a gene: 8. CDR3 length: 15 residues. The chain carries TRBV5-8 and TRBJ1-5; 9 bases match TRBD1. The sequencing input was PBMCs. The source is a man in his forties or fifties in good health and CMV-seropositive. CDR3 sequence reads: CASSRTGGAGQPQHF. CDR3 nucleotides: TGTGCCAGCAGCCGAACAGGGGGCGCGGGTCAGCCCCAGCATTTT. The whole variable domain, remainder taken from reference TRBV5-8 and TRBJ1-5, is EAGVTQSPTHLIKTRGQQATLRCSPISGHTSVYWYQQALGLGLQFLLWYDEGEERNRGNFPPRFSGRQFPNYSSELNVNALELEDSALYLCASSRTGGAGQPQHFGDGTRLSIL.